This T cell receptor (beta chain) was retrieved from a study of metastatic and nonmetastatic thyroid tumors. Study-wide context: Repertoire comparisons spanned blood and tumor or nodule tissue from malignant and benign thyroid patients. Findings and limits, study-wide: A significant increase in TCR beta diversity was reportedly seen in malignant thyroid tumors relative to benign nodules, in blood and tumor.

Under the authors' procedure: Clinicopathological groups supplied CDR3 differences that were used to build a distant-metastasis classifier for papillary thyroid cancer. TCRdb used MiXCR to call clones anew from the PCR reads. These V and J calls are TCRdb output, not the study's own analysis. Among 25,000 to 30,000 clones listed, 3.7% were seen once. V lost 2 bases and J 3 bases, leaving 22 bases between the germline ends. CDR3 length equals 18 residues. CDR1 and CDR2 (germline): MNHEY, SVGAGI. Ahead of thyroid surgery, no patient had received treatment of any kind. For this clone: Antigen: not known.

The chain joins TRBV6-5 to TRBJ1-2; D is uncertain. The sequence came from a male donor with papillary thyroid cancer or a benign thyroid nodule (not recorded which). Some clones in this sample may be carry-over from other donors' samples. The sequenced sample consisted of blood. CDR3 nucleotide sequence: TGTGCCAGCAGTTACGCCGGAGACGGCCCCGGTGACGACTATGGCTACACCTTC. This codes for CASSYAGDGPGDDYGYTF.